Given below is one T cell receptor beta chain in context. No antigen is known for it. These data come from a study of T cell responses to AZD1222 COVID-19 vaccine. Study outcomes and limitations: The number of AZD1222 recipients seropositive at baseline was only five to seven. None of the repertoires were sampled until the peak T cell response had passed. When two AZD1222 doses had been given, Spike-specific TCR breadth and depth rose. Clonal diversity may have been underestimated in mostly white British donors.

Between the trimmed V and J ends, which lost 2 bases and 1 base, there was a span of 11 bases. This CDR3 contains 15 residues. Germline lookup yields CDR1 LNHDA and CDR2 SQIVND (reference sequence). Profiled with immunoSEQ multiplex PCR; TCRdb holds only in-frame clones, not every one. Of approximately 140,000 clones in the sample, 90% were seen once. The sequencing used peripheral blood, collected 28 days after the second AZD1222 dose. The origin of this receptor is an adult who received the AZD1222 COVID-19 vaccine. V usage is TRBV19 and J usage is TRBJ1-1; no firm D call. CDR3 sequence: CASSISPGGNTEAFF. CDR3 nucleotides: TGTGCCAGTAGTATATCGCCAGGTGGGAACACTGAAGCTTTCTTT.